A single T cell receptor (beta chain) is shown here with its context. Its target is unknown. This sample was taken from a study of T-cell memory formation after mild COVID-19. Notes on the study in general: Clones contracting across day 15 to 85 had a balanced CD4/CD8 profile; later expanding clones leaned CD4+.

The CDR3 runs 17 residues. V gave up 6 bases and J gave up 5 bases, with 25 bases separating them. From germline, CDR1 is MNHEY and CDR2 SMNVEV (reference sequence). TCRdb reprocessed the 5' RACE reads with MiXCR, giving one entry per CDR3 protein. The table has some 300,000 distinct CDR3 sequences, 20% seen once; the top ten hold about 21%. V usage is TRBV27 and J usage is TRBJ1-1, with D maybe TRBD1 (6 bases). This TCR came from a man aged 18 to 30 who had mild COVID-19 (a few samples of this study predate the infection). Cell type and time point are not known. Input material: PBMCs or a T cell subset sorted from them (not recorded which). The CDR3, as DNA: TGTGCCAGCAGCTCCACCCGTTATGACAGGAGAAGGACTGAAGCTTTCTTT. This encodes CASSSTRYDRRRTEAFF.